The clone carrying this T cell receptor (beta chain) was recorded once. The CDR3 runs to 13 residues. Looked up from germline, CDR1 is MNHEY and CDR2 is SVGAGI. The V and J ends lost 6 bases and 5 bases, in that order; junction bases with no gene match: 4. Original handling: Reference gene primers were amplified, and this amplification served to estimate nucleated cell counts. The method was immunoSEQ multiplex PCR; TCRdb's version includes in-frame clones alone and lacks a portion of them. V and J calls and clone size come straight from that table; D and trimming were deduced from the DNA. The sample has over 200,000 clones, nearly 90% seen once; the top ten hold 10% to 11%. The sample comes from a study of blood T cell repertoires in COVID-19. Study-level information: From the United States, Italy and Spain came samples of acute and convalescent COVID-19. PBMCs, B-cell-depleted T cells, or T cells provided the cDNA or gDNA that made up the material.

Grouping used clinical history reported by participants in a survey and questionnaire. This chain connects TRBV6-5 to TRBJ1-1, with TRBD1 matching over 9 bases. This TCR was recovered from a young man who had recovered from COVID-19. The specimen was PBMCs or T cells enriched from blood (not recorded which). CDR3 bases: TGTGCCAGCAGACCGACAGGGGGAACTGAAGCTTTCTTT. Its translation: CASRPTGGTEAFF.